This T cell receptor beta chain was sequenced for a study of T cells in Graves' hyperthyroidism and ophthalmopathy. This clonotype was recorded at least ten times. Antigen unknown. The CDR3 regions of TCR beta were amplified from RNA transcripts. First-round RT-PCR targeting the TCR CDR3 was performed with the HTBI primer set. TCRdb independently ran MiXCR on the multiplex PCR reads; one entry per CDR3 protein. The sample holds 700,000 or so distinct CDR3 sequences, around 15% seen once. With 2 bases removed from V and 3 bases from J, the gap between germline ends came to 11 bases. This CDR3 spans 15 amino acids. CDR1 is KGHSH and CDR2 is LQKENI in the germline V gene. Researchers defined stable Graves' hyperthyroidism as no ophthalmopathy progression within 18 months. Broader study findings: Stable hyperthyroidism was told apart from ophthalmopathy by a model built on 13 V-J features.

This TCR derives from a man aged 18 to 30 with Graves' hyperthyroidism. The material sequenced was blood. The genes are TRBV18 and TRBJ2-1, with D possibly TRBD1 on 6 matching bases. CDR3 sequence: CASSPNQGRYNEQFF. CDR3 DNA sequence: TGTGCCAGCTCACCAAACCAGGGGCGCTACAATGAGCAGTTCTTC.